These T cell receptor beta chains were read from a single sample in a study of blood T cell repertoires in COVID-19. Libraries were prepared by immunoSEQ multiplex PCR; TCRdb keeps only in-frame clonotypes and omits some of them. The data hold around 270,000 clones, with 84% observed a single time. Specimen: peripheral blood. These receptor sequences come from a woman aged 35 to 49 who had recovered from COVID-19. Both conserved end residues are part of each CDR3. Each record gives: CDR3 DNA, CDR3 protein, D gene, V gene, J gene, clone size. The D gene is left open where the match is weak. Only part of the rows carry a size: once, few, many, or a class if the clone is expanded.

CDR3 DNA: TGTGCCAGCTCACCCCGGGACACATCCTCTGGAAACACCATATATTTT; CDR3 protein: CASSPRDTSSGNTIYF; D gene: NA; V gene: TRBV18; J gene: TRBJ1-3; clone size: NA
CDR3 DNA: TGTGCCAGCAGAGCTCAACGAGGCTATGGCTACACCTTC; CDR3 protein: CASRAQRGYGYTF; D gene: NA; V gene: TRBV7-9; J gene: TRBJ1-2; clone size: NA
CDR3 DNA: TGCAGTGCTAGTACCGAGCGGGGGGGCGTAGAGACCCAGTACTTC; CDR3 protein: CSASTERGGVETQYF; D gene: TRBD2; V gene: TRBV20-1; J gene: TRBJ2-5; clone size: NA
CDR3 DNA: TGTGCCAGCAGACAGGGCGGTAGTGAAAAACTGTTTTTT; CDR3 protein: CASRQGGSEKLFF; D gene: NA; V gene: TRBV7-9; J gene: TRBJ1-4; clone size: NA
CDR3 DNA: TGTGCCAGCAGTTCGGAGGGACAGGGGAATCAGCCCCAGCATTTT; CDR3 protein: CASSSEGQGNQPQHF; D gene: TRBD1; V gene: TRBV28; J gene: TRBJ1-5; clone size: NA
CDR3 DNA: TGTGCCAGCAGTTTTGGATCAGGGGAGTCTCAGCCCCAGCATTTT; CDR3 protein: CASSFGSGESQPQHF; D gene: NA; V gene: TRBV28; J gene: TRBJ1-5; clone size: few
CDR3 DNA: TGTGCCAGCAGGACCGGGACAGCCCTTTTATACGAGCAGTACTTC; CDR3 protein: CASRTGTALLYEQYF; D gene: TRBD1; V gene: TRBV6-5; J gene: TRBJ2-7; clone size: NA
CDR3 DNA: TGCGCCAGCAGCTTTGCACAGGCCAATTCACCCCTCCACTTT; CDR3 protein: CASSFAQANSPLHF; D gene: NA; V gene: TRBV5-1; J gene: TRBJ1-6; clone size: NA
CDR3 DNA: TGTGCCAGCAGCACAAGCCAGCCGGGAAACACTGAAGCTTTCTTT; CDR3 protein: CASSTSQPGNTEAFF; D gene: NA; V gene: TRBV28; J gene: TRBJ1-1; clone size: few
CDR3 DNA: TGTGCCAGCAGCCAAGTAGGCAGCGCAACTAACTATGGCTACACCTTC; CDR3 protein: CASSQVGSATNYGYTF; D gene: NA; V gene: TRBV4-2; J gene: TRBJ1-2; clone size: once
CDR3 DNA: TGCGCCAGCAGCCAAGAGGACAGGCGCACTGAAGCTTTCTTT; CDR3 protein: CASSQEDRRTEAFF; D gene: TRBD1; V gene: TRBV4-1; J gene: TRBJ1-1; clone size: NA
CDR3 DNA: TGTGCCACCAGTGATGCCGAGGCCGGTTACAATGAGCAGTTCTTC; CDR3 protein: CATSDAEAGYNEQFF; D gene: NA; V gene: TRBV24-1; J gene: TRBJ2-1; clone size: NA
CDR3 DNA: TGTGCCAGCAGCCAGGGACAGCCACCCCTAAGACCTAACACTGAAGCTTTCTTT; CDR3 protein: CASSQGQPPLRPNTEAFF; D gene: TRBD1; V gene: TRBV3-1/TRBV3-2; J gene: TRBJ1-1; clone size: NA
CDR3 DNA: TGTGCCAGCACTTTGAGGCGGAATGAGCAGTTCTTC; CDR3 protein: CASTLRRNEQFF; D gene: NA; V gene: TRBV12-3/TRBV12-4; J gene: TRBJ2-1; clone size: NA
CDR3 DNA: TGTGCCGGGACAGGGGGCTGGAACACTGAAGCTTTCTTT; CDR3 protein: CAGTGGWNTEAFF; D gene: TRBD1; V gene: TRBV30; J gene: TRBJ1-1; clone size: NA
CDR3 DNA: TGTGCCAGCAGCCGGGACGGGGGTCGGGACGAGCAGTACTTC; CDR3 protein: CASSRDGGRDEQYF; D gene: NA; V gene: TRBV4-2; J gene: TRBJ2-7; clone size: NA
CDR3 DNA: TGTGCCAGCAGCCGGACCCAGGGTATGAACACTGAAGCTTTCTTT; CDR3 protein: CASSRTQGMNTEAFF; D gene: NA; V gene: TRBV5-4; J gene: TRBJ1-1; clone size: NA
CDR3 DNA: TGTGCCAGCAGCCCGGGACAGCGTAATGAAAAACTGTTTTTT; CDR3 protein: CASSPGQRNEKLFF; D gene: TRBD1; V gene: TRBV3-1/TRBV3-2; J gene: TRBJ1-4; clone size: once
CDR3 DNA: TGTGCCAGCAGCCCCGCGGGTCTAGCAATGGTGGCTTTCTTT; CDR3 protein: CASSPAGLAMVAFF; D gene: NA; V gene: TRBV6-5; J gene: TRBJ1-1; clone size: NA
CDR3 DNA: TGTGCCAGCAGCTTACAGGGGGCCGCTGAAGCTTTCTTT; CDR3 protein: CASSLQGAAEAFF; D gene: TRBD1; V gene: TRBV13; J gene: TRBJ1-1; clone size: NA
CDR3 DNA: TGTGCCAGTTCTCTGAGCTCTGGGGCCAACGTCCTGACTTTC; CDR3 protein: CASSLSSGANVLTF; D gene: NA; V gene: TRBV19; J gene: TRBJ2-6; clone size: NA
CDR3 DNA: TGCAGTGCTTTACAGGGGACTGAAGCTTTCTTT; CDR3 protein: CSALQGTEAFF; D gene: TRBD1; V gene: TRBV20-1; J gene: TRBJ1-1; clone size: NA
CDR3 DNA: TGTGCTAGTGGTTTGGGACAGGGAAACACCGGGGAGCTGTTTTTT; CDR3 protein: CASGLGQGNTGELFF; D gene: TRBD1; V gene: TRBV12-5; J gene: TRBJ2-2; clone size: NA
CDR3 DNA: TGTGCCATCAGTGGGCCCGGCGGGGGGTCACATGAAAAACTGTTTTTT; CDR3 protein: CAISGPGGGSHEKLFF; D gene: NA; V gene: TRBV10-3; J gene: TRBJ1-4; clone size: NA
CDR3 DNA: TGCGCCAGCAGCCAAGGTCCGGGTCCGGCCTCGGGCTACACCTTC; CDR3 protein: CASSQGPGPASGYTF; D gene: NA; V gene: TRBV4-1; J gene: TRBJ1-2; clone size: NA
CDR3 DNA: TGTGCCAGCAGCCCCGGACAGGTGAGCTCTGGGGCCAACGTCCTGACTTTC; CDR3 protein: CASSPGQVSSGANVLTF; D gene: TRBD1; V gene: TRBV7-2; J gene: TRBJ2-6; clone size: once
CDR3 DNA: TGTGCCAGCAGCAACCGAAAGGCCGGGGATCAGCCCCAGCATTTT; CDR3 protein: CASSNRKAGDQPQHF; D gene: NA; V gene: TRBV3-1/TRBV3-2; J gene: TRBJ1-5; clone size: NA
CDR3 DNA: TGCAGTGCTAGAACAGGGAGTGAGCAGTACTTC; CDR3 protein: CSARTGSEQYF; D gene: NA; V gene: TRBV20-1; J gene: TRBJ2-7; clone size: NA
CDR3 DNA: TGTGCCAGCAGCTTGGCCGGGGGGAAGTACGAGCAGTACTTC; CDR3 protein: CASSLAGGKYEQYF; D gene: TRBD2; V gene: TRBV5-4; J gene: TRBJ2-7; clone size: NA
CDR3 DNA: TGTGCCAGCTCACCACCCGGAACAGGGGGAGGCTACACCTTC; CDR3 protein: CASSPPGTGGGYTF; D gene: TRBD1; V gene: TRBV18; J gene: TRBJ1-2; clone size: NA
CDR3 DNA: TGTGCCAGCAGTACAGGGAGGGACACTGAAGCTTTCTTT; CDR3 protein: CASSTGRDTEAFF; D gene: NA; V gene: TRBV2; J gene: TRBJ1-1; clone size: NA
CDR3 DNA: TGTGCCAGCAGTTTATGGCGGGGAAACTATGGCTACACCTTC; CDR3 protein: CASSLWRGNYGYTF; D gene: NA; V gene: TRBV28; J gene: TRBJ1-2; clone size: NA
CDR3 DNA: TGTGCCAGCGGAATTGGCAGGGGTAACACAGATACGCAGTATTTT; CDR3 protein: CASGIGRGNTDTQYF; D gene: NA; V gene: TRBV6-5; J gene: TRBJ2-3; clone size: NA
CDR3 DNA: TGTGCCAGCAGCTTGGGAAAGGGAGTCTCCTACGAGCAGTACTTC; CDR3 protein: CASSLGKGVSYEQYF; D gene: NA; V gene: TRBV5-4; J gene: TRBJ2-7; clone size: NA
CDR3 DNA: TGTGCCAGCACGGGACATGGGTCCTACGAGCAGTACTTC; CDR3 protein: CASTGHGSYEQYF; D gene: NA; V gene: TRBV6-6; J gene: TRBJ2-7; clone size: NA
CDR3 DNA: TGCGCCAGCAGCGGGACAGACTATGGCTACACCTTC; CDR3 protein: CASSGTDYGYTF; D gene: TRBD1; V gene: TRBV10-2; J gene: TRBJ1-2; clone size: NA
CDR3 DNA: TGTGCCAGCAGCCAGGTGACAGGGGGCTCACGTAATGAGCAGTTCTTC; CDR3 protein: CASSQVTGGSRNEQFF; D gene: TRBD1; V gene: TRBV3-1/TRBV3-2; J gene: TRBJ2-1; clone size: NA
CDR3 DNA: TGTGCCAGCATGGGAGACCAAGAGACCCAGTACTTC; CDR3 protein: CASMGDQETQYF; D gene: NA; V gene: TRBV6-6; J gene: TRBJ2-5; clone size: NA
CDR3 DNA: TGTGCCAGCAGCCCAAGACAGGGGGATTATTCCGAGCAGTACTTC; CDR3 protein: CASSPRQGDYSEQYF; D gene: TRBD1; V gene: TRBV27; J gene: TRBJ2-7; clone size: NA
CDR3 DNA: TGTGCCAGCAGTGTTACCGCTAGTCCCACAAATGAGCAGTTCTTC; CDR3 protein: CASSVTASPTNEQFF; D gene: NA; V gene: TRBV2; J gene: TRBJ2-1; clone size: NA
CDR3 DNA: TGTGCCACCAGTGATTCAAATTTCTATGGCTACACCTTC; CDR3 protein: CATSDSNFYGYTF; D gene: NA; V gene: TRBV24-1; J gene: TRBJ1-2; clone size: NA
CDR3 DNA: TGTGCCAGCAGCCCTCCCGGGGGACCTTATGGCTACACCTTC; CDR3 protein: CASSPPGGPYGYTF; D gene: NA; V gene: TRBV7-9; J gene: TRBJ1-2; clone size: NA
CDR3 DNA: TGCGCCAGCAGCTCCGGCGGGACAGGGGCCGCTGAAGCTTTCTTT; CDR3 protein: CASSSGGTGAAEAFF; D gene: TRBD1; V gene: TRBV5-1; J gene: TRBJ1-1; clone size: NA
CDR3 DNA: TGTGCCAGCACTACCGATGGGAGAAATTCACCCCTCCACTTT; CDR3 protein: CASTTDGRNSPLHF; D gene: NA; V gene: TRBV6-5; J gene: TRBJ1-6; clone size: NA
CDR3 DNA: TGTGCCAGTTCCGGGACATCCCAGGGCGAGCAGTACTTC; CDR3 protein: CASSGTSQGEQYF; D gene: NA; V gene: TRBV19; J gene: TRBJ2-7; clone size: few
CDR3 DNA: TGTGCCAGCTCACCCCAGGGAGGGCAGGGTACCTACGAGCAGTACTTC; CDR3 protein: CASSPQGGQGTYEQYF; D gene: TRBD2; V gene: TRBV18; J gene: TRBJ2-7; clone size: NA
CDR3 DNA: TGTGCCAGCAGTATCCCCTCCAACTATCAGCCCCAGCATTTT; CDR3 protein: CASSIPSNYQPQHF; D gene: NA; V gene: TRBV28; J gene: TRBJ1-5; clone size: few
CDR3 DNA: TGTGCCAGCAGTTTGGGGCGCTCTCCCCCTGGTGAAGCTTTCTTT; CDR3 protein: CASSLGRSPPGEAFF; D gene: NA; V gene: TRBV28; J gene: TRBJ1-1; clone size: NA
CDR3 DNA: TGCGCCAGCAGCTTGGATTCTTTCTCCTACGAGCAGTACTTC; CDR3 protein: CASSLDSFSYEQYF; D gene: NA; V gene: TRBV5-1; J gene: TRBJ2-7; clone size: NA
CDR3 DNA: TGTGCCAGCAGCATATTAGTCGACGAGCAGTACTTC; CDR3 protein: CASSILVDEQYF; D gene: NA; V gene: TRBV21-1; J gene: TRBJ2-7; clone size: few
CDR3 DNA: TGTGCCACCAGTGACAGATCCCGGGACACCAACACCGGGGAGCTGTTTTTT; CDR3 protein: CATSDRSRDTNTGELFF; D gene: NA; V gene: TRBV24-1; J gene: TRBJ2-2; clone size: NA
CDR3 DNA: TGTGCCAGCAGTACTGACTCGGGGAAACCCCAGCATTTT; CDR3 protein: CASSTDSGKPQHF; D gene: NA; V gene: TRBV12-3/TRBV12-4; J gene: TRBJ1-5; clone size: NA